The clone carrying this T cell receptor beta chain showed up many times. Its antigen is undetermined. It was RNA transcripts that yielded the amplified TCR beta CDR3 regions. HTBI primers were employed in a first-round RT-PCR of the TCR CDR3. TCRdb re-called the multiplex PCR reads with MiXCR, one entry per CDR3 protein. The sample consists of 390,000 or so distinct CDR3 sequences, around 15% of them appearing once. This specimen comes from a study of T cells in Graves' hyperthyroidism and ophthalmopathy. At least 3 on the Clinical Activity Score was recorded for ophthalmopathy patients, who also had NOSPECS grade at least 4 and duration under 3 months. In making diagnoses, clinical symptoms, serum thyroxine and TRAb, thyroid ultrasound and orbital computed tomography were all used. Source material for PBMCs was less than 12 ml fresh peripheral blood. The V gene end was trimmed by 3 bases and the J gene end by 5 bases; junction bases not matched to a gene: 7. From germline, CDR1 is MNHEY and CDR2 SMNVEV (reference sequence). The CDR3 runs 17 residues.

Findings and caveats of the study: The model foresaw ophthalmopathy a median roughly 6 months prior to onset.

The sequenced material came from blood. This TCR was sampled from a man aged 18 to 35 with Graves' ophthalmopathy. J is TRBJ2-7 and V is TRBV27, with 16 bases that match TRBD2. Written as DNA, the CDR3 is TGTGCCAGCAGTTTGGGATCCGGGACTAGCGGGAGGGACGAGCAGTACTTC. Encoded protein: CASSLGSGTSGRDEQYF.